The 18 T cell receptor beta chains given below trace back to one sample, sequenced in a study of beta chain features in type 1 diabetes (dated by TCRdb to about 2018). Libraries came from the immunoSEQ multiplex PCR assay. The entire isolated RNA was reverse transcribed using the High Capacity cDNA Reverse Transcription Kit, and thus expressed TCRB transcripts were sequenced. TCRdb took over this immuneACCESS table, retaining in-frame rearrangements with V and J assigned. Such tables are incomplete; in checked studies, under half of the missing clones stem from an unresolved V gene, and the remainder is unexplained. Present in this sample are around 430,000 clones, approximately 28% of which were seen just once. In total, the top ten clones hold almost 0.065% of the sample. Specimen: naive CD4+ T cells from blood. This specimen's cell subset or site label, interpreted: true naive CD4+ T cells. These receptors originate from a man aged 18 to 30 in good health.

This clone was seen a handful of times. A junction boundary mismatches the germline segment, possibly from a read error. The V and J genes are TRBV6-6 and TRBJ2-7; 10 bases are a match to TRBD1. Germline-derived CDR1 and CDR2 are MNHNY and SVGAGI (reference sequence). CDR3 length equals 12 residues. The CDR3 DNA reads as TGTGCCAGCCAACGGGCAGGACAGGGGGTAAACTTC. Residues: CASQRAGQGVNF.

The rearrangement uses TRBV6-1 and TRBJ2-1; D is undetermined. The CDR3 is 15 residues long. V lost 8 bases to trimming and J lost 4 bases, with 18 bases between them. The germline CDR1 and CDR2 sequences are MNHNS and SASEGT. Written as DNA, the CDR3 is TGTGCCAGCTATGGCCCGGGTGGCCCTTACAATGAGCAGTTCTTC. It translates to CASYGPGGPYNEQFF.

This clone was observed a few times. In nucleotides, the CDR3 is TGTGCCTGGAGTCCCGACAGCTACGAGCAGTACTTC. This sequence encodes CAWSPDSYEQYF. The J gene is TRBJ2-7, the V gene TRBV30; D is possibly TRBD1 (5 bases). Germline V gene lookup returns CDR1 GTSNPN and CDR2 SVGIG (reference sequence). Trimming cost V 2 bases and J 3 bases, with 8 bases left between them. The CDR3 is 12 amino acids.

CDR3 in amino acids: CAWSFPSYEQYF. The CDR3 bases are TGTGCCTGGAGTTTTCCCTCCTACGAGCAGTACTTC. The chain has TRBV30 and TRBJ2-7; no clear D. V lost 2 bases and J 0 bases, leaving 5 bases between the germline ends. There are 12 residues in the CDR3. Germline V gives CDR1 GTSNPN, CDR2 SVGIG (reference sequence).

The chain links TRBV19 to TRBJ2-5; tentatively, D is TRBD1 or TRBD2 (5 bases each). Trimming removed 9 bases from V and 5 bases from J, with 10 bases in between. Germline V gene lookup returns CDR1 LNHDA and CDR2 SQIVND (reference sequence). The CDR3 is 11 residues long. The CDR3 loop is CASTEGETQYF. CDR3 coding DNA: TGTGCCAGCACAGAGGGGGAGACCCAGTACTTC. Filled out from reference TRBV19 and TRBJ2-5, the complete variable domain reads DGGITQSPKYLFRKEGQNVTLSCEQNLNHDAMYWYRQDPGQGLRLIYYSQIVNDFQKGDIAEGYSVSREKKESFPLTVTSAQKNPTAFYLCASTEGETQYFGPGTRLLVL.

V and J are TRBV30 and TRBJ2-7; a weak D match, TRBD1 (5 bases). The CDR3 has 13 residues. V was pared by 5 bases and J by 6 bases, with 17 bases between. The germline gives CDR1 GTSNPN, CDR2 SVGIG (reference sequence). This CDR3 reads CAWGPNLGREQYF. CDR3 coding DNA: TGTGCCTGGGGGCCCAATCTGGGGCGCGAGCAGTACTTC.

This clone appeared a few times. CDR3 coding DNA: TGCGCCAGCAGCCAAGTCAAGCGGGATACGCAGTATTTT. Protein: CASSQVKRDTQYF. V and J are TRBV4-3 and TRBJ2-3; perhaps TRBD2 as D (5 bases). V was shortened by 1 base and J by 6 bases, with 8 bases between the two germline ends. Looked up from germline, CDR1 is LGHNA and CDR2 is YSLEER. The CDR3 covers 13 residues.

CDR3 nucleotides: TGTGCCACCAGCAGAGGGGACGGCGCTCTCGGCATGAACACTGAAGCTTTCTTT. Its protein is CATSRGDGALGMNTEAFF. The J gene is TRBJ1-1, the V gene TRBV15; D possibly corresponds to TRBD1 (5 bases). The CDR3 totals 18 residues. The germline V gene encodes CDR1 LNHNV and CDR2 YYDKDF (reference sequence). V was shortened by 1 base and J by 0 bases, with 18 bases between the two germline ends.

The chain employs TRBV30 and TRBJ2-7; weak D call: TRBD2 (6 bases). Trimming shortened V by 3 bases and J by 3 bases, and 12 bases separated the two germline ends. Germline loops: CDR1 GTSNPN, CDR2 SVGIG (reference sequence). The CDR3 loop spans 13 amino acids. The CDR3 DNA is TGTGCCTGGAGCCATCCGGGAGTCTACGAGCAGTACTTC. Translated, it gives CAWSHPGVYEQYF.

V and J are TRBV13 and TRBJ2-5; a possible D gene is TRBD2 (6 bases). The CDR3 sequence is 17 residues long. V was clipped by 5 bases and J by 4 bases, with 23 bases between them. Germline V gene data show CDR1 as PRHDT and CDR2 as FYEKMQ (reference sequence). This CDR3 is CASSASLRTAGIETQYF. CDR3 DNA: TGTGCCAGCAGCGCTTCCTTGAGGACCGCGGGGATAGAGACCCAGTACTTC. The variable domain in full, completed from reference TRBV13 and TRBJ2-5, reads AAGVIQSPRHLIKEKRETATLKCYPIPRHDTVYWYQQGPGQDPQFLISFYEKMQSDKGSIPDRFSAQQFSDYHSELNMSSLELGDSALYFCASSASLRTAGIETQYFGPGTRLLVL.

The chain combines TRBV30 with TRBJ2-7; no clear D gene. Germline values: CDR1 GTSNPN, CDR2 SVGIG (reference sequence). The CDR3 is 12 amino acids. V lost 1 base to trimming and J lost 2 bases, with 6 bases between them. The CDR3 sequence: CAWSGLTYEQYF. Written as DNA, the CDR3 is TGTGCCTGGAGTGGCCTTACCTACGAGCAGTACTTC.

The chain is built from TRBV5-1 and TRBJ2-3; D possibly matches TRBD1 or TRBD2 (5 bases each). V lost 3 bases, J lost 1 base, and 9 bases lay in between. The CDR3 sequence is 14 residues long. Germline lookup yields CDR1 SGHRS and CDR2 YFSETQ. CDR3 sequence (DNA): TGCGCCAGCAGCTCACGGGACGGCACAGATACGCAGTATTTT. It is translated as CASSSRDGTDTQYF.

The gene calls are TRBV5-1 and TRBJ2-5; D may be TRBD2 (5 bases). Germline lookup yields CDR1 SGHRS and CDR2 YFSETQ. V dropped 6 bases and J dropped 2 bases, with 14 bases sitting between them. This CDR3 has 14 residues. The chain's CDR3 is CASNILVGQETQYF. The DNA for the CDR3 is TGCGCCAGCAACATACTAGTAGGACAAGAGACCCAGTACTTC.

The rearrangement joins TRBV5-1 to TRBJ1-4; 8 nucleotides line up with TRBD1. V was pared by 5 bases and J by 8 bases, with 14 bases of the junction left unmatched. In germline, CDR1 is SGHRS, CDR2 YFSETQ. The CDR3 spans 16 residues. The CDR3 region has the DNA TGCGCCAGCAGAAGGTCCGATGGACAGGGAGGGGAAAAACTGTTTTTT. It codes for CASRRSDGQGGEKLFF.

CDR3 coding DNA: TGTGCCTGGAGAGGACTAGCGGGCTACGAGCAGTACTTC. Residues: CAWRGLAGYEQYF. The rearrangement joins TRBV30 to TRBJ2-7; 11 bases are a match to TRBD2. The CDR3 consists of 13 residues. V dropped 3 bases and J dropped 3; count of bases not matched to a gene: 1. Germline V gene lookup returns CDR1 GTSNPN and CDR2 SVGIG (reference sequence).

The chain has TRBV9 and TRBJ1-1; D is unresolved. Germline CDR1 SGDLS, CDR2 YYNGEE. The ends were cut back, 1 base at V and 2 bases at J, with 9 bases in the middle. The CDR3 consists of 14 residues. The CDR3: CASSVQGSNTEAFF. In nucleotides, the CDR3 is TGTGCCAGCAGCGTACAAGGATCCAACACTGAAGCTTTCTTT.

With regard to this clone: The sample carries other DNA sequences with the same CDR3. The V call is TRBV30, the J call TRBJ1-3; D gene ambiguous. V was trimmed by 3 bases and J by 4 bases, leaving 4 bases between them. The germline V gene encodes CDR1 GTSNPN and CDR2 SVGIG (reference sequence). The CDR3 runs 11 residues. CDR3 sequence: CAWSTGNTIYF. The DNA of the CDR3 is TGTGCCTGGAGCACGGGAAACACCATATATTTT.

This clone appeared a few times. This chain links TRBV23-1 with TRBJ2-7, with 12 bases matching TRBD2. TRBV23-1 is an ORF for which the function is uncertain. Trimming at V came to 4 bases and at J to 2 bases, leaving 6 bases not matched to a gene. CDR3 size: 16 residues. The CDR3 region has the DNA TGCGCCAGCAGTCTGGGGTCTAGCGGGAGGGCCTACGAGCAGTACTTC. This gives the protein CASSLGSSGRAYEQYF.